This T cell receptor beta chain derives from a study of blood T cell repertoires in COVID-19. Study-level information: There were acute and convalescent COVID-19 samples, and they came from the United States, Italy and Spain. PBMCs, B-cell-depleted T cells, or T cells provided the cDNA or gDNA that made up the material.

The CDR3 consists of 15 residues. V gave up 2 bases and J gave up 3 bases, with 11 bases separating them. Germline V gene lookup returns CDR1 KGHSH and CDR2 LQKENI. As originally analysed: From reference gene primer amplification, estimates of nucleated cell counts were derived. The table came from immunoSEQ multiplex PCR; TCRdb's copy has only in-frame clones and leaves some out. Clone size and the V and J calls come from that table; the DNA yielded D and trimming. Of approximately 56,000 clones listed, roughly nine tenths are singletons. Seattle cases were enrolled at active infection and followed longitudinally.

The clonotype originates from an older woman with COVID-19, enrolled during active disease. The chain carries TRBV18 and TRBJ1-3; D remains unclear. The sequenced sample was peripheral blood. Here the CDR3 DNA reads TGTGCCAGCTCACCAGAGGCCCCTAGTGGAAACACCATATATTTT. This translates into CASSPEAPSGNTIYF.